These 21 T cell receptor beta chains share one sample of origin, sequenced in a study of OX40 agonist ivuxolimab in advanced cancers. The method was immunoSEQ multiplex PCR; TCRdb's version includes in-frame clones alone and lacks a portion of them. The repertoire has 75,000 to 95,000 clones, roughly nine tenths of them found once; the top ten carry 10%. The material was CD4+ or CD8+ T cells sorted from blood, obtained in a trial of the OX40 agonist ivuxolimab. The source is an adult with an advanced solid tumor such as melanoma, head and neck, liver or kidney cancer.

The V call is TRBV10-3, the J call TRBJ2-1; D may be TRBD1 or TRBD2 (5 bases each). Germline loops: CDR1 ENHRY, CDR2 SYGVKD. This CDR3 has 11 amino acids. V gave up 7 bases and J gave up 8 bases, with 9 bases separating them. CDR3 sequence: CAITQGDEQFF. As DNA, the CDR3 is TGTGCCATCACGCAGGGAGATGAGCAGTTCTTC.

J is TRBJ2-4 and V is TRBV10-1, with a possible D match to TRBD1 (6 bases). The CDR3 sequence is 16 residues long. Germline assignment: CDR1 WNHNN and CDR2 SYGVQD (reference sequence). Trimming shortened V by 4 bases and J by 4 bases, and 17 bases separated the two germline ends. For the CDR3, the DNA is TGCGCCAGCAGTGGGGGGCAGGCCATGGGGAAAAACATTCAGTACTTC. Encoded protein: CASSGGQAMGKNIQYF.

The genes are TRBV10-2 and TRBJ2-1; D possibly corresponds to TRBD2 (5 bases). Looked up from germline, CDR1 is WSHSY and CDR2 is SAAADI. V was trimmed by 8 bases and J by 8 bases, leaving 10 bases between them. The CDR3 loop spans 11 amino acids. This chain's CDR3 is CASRFGDEQFF. CDR3 in DNA: TGCGCCAGCCGTTTCGGGGATGAGCAGTTCTTC.

The chain employs TRBV7-6 and TRBJ1-2; 12 nucleotides line up with TRBD1. J was trimmed by 8 bases and V by 5 bases; bases with no gene match: 9. In germline, CDR1 is SGHVS, CDR2 FNYEAQ. The CDR3 is 15 residues long. CDR3 nucleotides: TGTGCCAGCAGCCTCCGGGACAGGGGGCTAGGGGGCTACACCTTC. Its translation: CASSLRDRGLGGYTF.

The rearrangement uses TRBV5-1 and TRBJ2-3, with D perhaps TRBD2 (6 bases). The CDR3 runs to 14 residues. CDR1 SGHRS and CDR2 YFSETQ come from the germline V gene. V was shortened by 6 bases and J by 0 bases, with 11 bases between the two germline ends. The CDR3 nucleotides are TGCGCCAGCAAGGGGAGCGGGAGCACAGATACGCAGTATTTT. Encoded protein: CASKGSGSTDTQYF.

This clone was found a few times. The chain uses TRBV2 and TRBJ2-2; 11 bases are shared with TRBD2. Germline V lookup: CDR1 SNHLY, CDR2 FYNNEI. CDR3 length: 17 residues. V lost 6 bases, J lost 4 bases, and 10 bases stayed unmatched. The chain's CDR3 is CASRETSGALSTGELFF. The DNA of the CDR3 is TGTGCCAGCAGGGAGACTAGCGGGGCCTTATCCACCGGGGAGCTGTTTTTT.

The rearrangement joins TRBV27 to TRBJ1-1; D not certain. CDR1 is MNHEY and CDR2 is SMNVEV in the germline V gene (reference sequence). Trimming pared 5 bases from V and 2 bases from J, leaving 9 bases between. The CDR3 has 13 amino acids. The CDR3 loop reads CASSAGSNTEAFF. The CDR3 nucleotides read TGTGCCAGCAGTGCTGGATCTAACACTGAAGCTTTCTTT.

J is TRBJ2-4 and V is TRBV7-9; D may match TRBD1 or TRBD2 (5 bases each). The germline V gene encodes CDR1 SEHNR and CDR2 FQNEAQ (reference sequence). This CDR3 region has 15 residues. Trimming shortened V by 5 bases and J by 5 bases, and 16 bases separated the two germline ends. Here the CDR3 reads CASSPPPGRQNIQYF. CDR3 sequence (DNA): TGTGCCAGCAGCCCCCCACCGGGACGTCAAAACATTCAGTACTTC.

V is TRBV5-1 and J is TRBJ1-1, with 7 bases matching TRBD1. The germline V gene has CDR1 SGHRS and CDR2 YFSETQ. The CDR3 runs to 13 residues. The V gene end was trimmed by 4 bases and the J gene end by 4 bases; junction bases not matched to a gene: 4. CDR3 loop: CASSLPGGTEAFF. The CDR3 nucleotides read TGCGCCAGCAGCCTCCCAGGGGGCACTGAAGCTTTCTTT.

The chain carries TRBV28 and TRBJ1-3; D remains unclear. CDR3 length: 14 amino acids. CDR1 is MDHEN, CDR2 SYDVKM, per germline. Trimming left V 2 bases short and J 1 base short, with 6 bases between. The CDR3 DNA is TGTGCCAGCAGTTTAATAGGGTCTGGAAACACCATATATTTT. Amino acid sequence: CASSLIGSGNTIYF.

This clone appeared a few times. The CDR3 coding sequence is TGTGCCACCAGCAGCGGGATCGCCCGAACTAATGAAAAACTGTTTTTT. Translating gives CATSSGIARTNEKLFF. The J gene is TRBJ1-4, the V gene TRBV15; no definite D call. The V end lost 3 bases, the J end lost 1 base, and 12 bases lay between the germline ends. This CDR3 is built from 16 residues. CDR1 and CDR2 (germline): LNHNV, YYDKDF (reference sequence).

The gene calls are TRBV28 and TRBJ2-1; TRBD1 agrees at 9 bases. Germline V gives CDR1 MDHEN, CDR2 SYDVKM. There are 15 residues in the CDR3. J lost 6 bases, V lost 6 bases, and 9 bases had no gene match. The CDR3 bases are TGTGCCAGCAGCCCGGCCGGGACAGGGACCAATGAGCAGTTCTTC. Protein: CASSPAGTGTNEQFF.

This chain connects TRBV5-1 to TRBJ2-5, with TRBD1 as a possible D gene (6 bases). CDR1 is SGHRS and CDR2 is YFSETQ in the germline V gene. The CDR3 spans 13 residues. V lost 0 bases to trimming and J lost 3 bases, with 6 bases between them. In nucleotides, the CDR3 is TGCGCCAGCAGCTTGGGGACAGAAGAGACCCAGTACTTC. Translating it yields CASSLGTEETQYF.

This chain joins TRBV7-2 and TRBJ1-3; D not resolved. The germline V and J ends were trimmed by 4 bases and 0 bases, with 7 bases remaining between them. CDR3 length: 14 residues. Germline V gene sequence: CDR1 SGHTA, CDR2 FQGNSA. This CDR3 reads CASSWGRSGNTIYF. The CDR3 DNA sequence: TGTGCCAGCAGCTGGGGTCGCTCTGGAAACACCATATATTTT.

This clone came up once. The chain joins TRBV5-1 to TRBJ2-5, with 8 nucleotides matching TRBD1. The CDR3 totals 15 residues. V was clipped by 0 bases and J by 4 bases; unmatched bases: 5. Germline V gene sequence: CDR1 SGHRS, CDR2 YFSETQ. As DNA, the CDR3 is TGCGCCAGCAGCTTGGTAGGACAGGGAATAGAGACCCAGTACTTC. It is translated as CASSLVGQGIETQYF.

This clone appeared a single time. V and J are TRBV27 and TRBJ2-7; D remains unclear. Germline lookup yields CDR1 MNHEY and CDR2 SMNVEV (reference sequence). Between the trimmed V and J ends, which lost 6 bases and 3 bases, there was a span of 12 bases. This CDR3 contains 13 residues. The DNA for the CDR3 is TGTGCCAGCAGGATCGCGCTAGACTACGAGCAGTACTTC. Its protein product is CASRIALDYEQYF.

This clone has just one count. The rearrangement joins TRBV5-8 to TRBJ2-1; D uncertain. V lost 0 bases, J lost 3 bases, and 4 bases lay in between. The CDR3 has 13 residues. Germline CDR1 is SGHTS and CDR2 is YDEGEE. CDR3 loop: CASSLASYNEQFF. The CDR3 region has the DNA TGTGCCAGCAGCTTGGCTAGCTACAATGAGCAGTTCTTC.

In nucleotides, the CDR3 is TGTGCCAGCAGTGAAGCAGCAGGGGCGTATAGCAATCAGCCCCAGCATTTT. Protein sequence: CASSEAAGAYSNQPQHF. The chain recombines TRBV6-1 with TRBJ1-5; D perhaps matches TRBD1 (6 bases). The CDR3 is 17 residues long. Germline CDR1 and CDR2: MNHNS and SASEGT. Trimming pared 0 bases from V and 0 bases from J, leaving 12 bases between.

The V call is TRBV2, the J call TRBJ1-1, with D tentatively TRBD1 (5 bases). The CDR3 loop spans 14 amino acids. Deletions cut 7 bases from V and 3 bases from J, with 15 bases between. CDR1 is SNHLY, CDR2 FYNNEI, per germline. CDR3 region: CASNSGGEDTEAFF. In DNA, the CDR3 is TGTGCCAGCAATTCCGGGGGAGAGGACACTGAAGCTTTCTTT.

The chain carries TRBV7-2 and TRBJ1-1; D unclear. Germline values: CDR1 SGHTA, CDR2 FQGNSA. The CDR3 is made up of 12 amino acids. Between the trimmed V and J ends, which lost 5 bases and 5 bases, there was a span of 9 bases. This CDR3 is CASSPQRTEAFF. The DNA for the CDR3 is TGTGCCAGCAGCCCTCAGAGGACTGAAGCTTTCTTT.

The chain uses TRBV6-6 and TRBJ1-4; D is perhaps TRBD1 (5 bases). This CDR3 region has 15 residues. The V and J ends lost 2 bases and 6 bases respectively, with 13 bases between them. From germline, CDR1 is MNHNY and CDR2 SVGAGI (reference sequence). CDR3 coding DNA: TGTGCCAGCAGTTACCCCCCAGGGCAGTATGAAAAACTGTTTTTT. This encodes CASSYPPGQYEKLFF.